This T cell receptor beta chain stems from a study of CXCR3-negative and CXCR3-positive naive CD8 T cells. Background on the study: Per library, roughly 1.6 +/- 0.3 million reads; roughly 150 million TRB reads overall.

Germline values: CDR1 MGHRA, CDR2 YSYEKL. This CDR3 is built from 13 residues. Each TRB cDNA library was prepared by 5' RACE (with UMI labels). TCRdb reprocessed the 5' RACE reads; each CDR3 protein has one entry and no DNA is given. This sample lists fewer than 90,000 distinct CDR3 sequences; its ten largest clones have around 1.6%. Naive CD8+ T cells showed CD45RO-CCR7+CD27+CD95-. Findings and caveats of the study: Once cells were cryopreserved, CXCR3 expression went down partly, and most assays used fresh PBMCs. Between one naive subset and the other, surface CD5 was comparable, and TCR strength was inferred from TRB CDR3 properties.

On this clonotype itself: Its specificity is unknown.

Sequencing used naive CXCR3- CD8+ T cells from blood. Regarding subset: CD45RO-CCR7+CD27+CD95- naive CD8+ T cells lacking CXCR3 (TNR3-). J is TRBJ2-7 and V is TRBV4-1; TCRdb indicates TRBD1, and absent DNA this call remains unverified. The clonotype originates from a human donor in good health. Some clones in this sample may be carry-over from other donors' samples. CDR3: CASSQQGDYEQYF.